A single sample is the source of the 27 T cell receptor beta chains below, sequenced in a study of blood T cell repertoires in COVID-19. Profiling relied on immunoSEQ multiplex PCR, and the TCRdb table lists in-frame clones only, not all of them. The table lists around 260,000 clones, approximately 87% of them singletons. The specimen was peripheral blood. The receptors shown here come from a woman in her thirties or forties who had recovered from COVID-19.

This clone has more than one count but fewer than ten. The V call is TRBV2, the J call TRBJ1-1; D call uncertain. Germline V gene lookup returns CDR1 SNHLY and CDR2 FYNNEI. CDR3 length: 15 residues. Trimming removed 0 bases at V and 5 bases at J, with 13 bases between. The chain's CDR3 is CASSEALRSGTEAFF. The CDR3 DNA is TGTGCCAGCAGTGAAGCGCTTAGATCCGGGACTGAAGCTTTCTTT.

The chain has TRBV30 and TRBJ2-2; D perhaps matches TRBD1 (5 bases). The CDR3 length is 14 residues. Trimming took 4 bases from V and 5 from J, leaving 14 bases between them. CDR1 is GTSNPN, CDR2 SVGIG, per germline (reference sequence). The CDR3 loop is CAWNQGPSTGELFF. The CDR3 DNA reads TGTGCCTGGAACCAGGGCCCGAGTACCGGGGAGCTGTTTTTT. Using reference TRBV30 and TRBJ2-2 for the parts outside the CDR3, the full variable domain is SQTIHQWPATLVQPVGSPLSLECTVEGTSNPNLYWYRQAAGRGLQLLFYSVGIGQISSEVPQNLSASRPQDRQFILSSKKLLLSDSGFYLCAWNQGPSTGELFFGEGSRLTVL.

V is TRBV6-5 and J is TRBJ1-1; D remains unclear. The CDR3 totals 14 residues. Deletions cut 0 bases from V and 0 bases from J, with 5 bases between. CDR1 MNHEY and CDR2 SVGAGI come from the germline V gene. In DNA form, the CDR3 reads TGTGCCAGCAGTTACTCACAAGTGAACACTGAAGCTTTCTTT. This gives the protein CASSYSQVNTEAFF.

The chain employs TRBV5-4 and TRBJ2-7; TRBD1 is a possible D gene (6 bases). V was trimmed by 0 bases and J by 2 bases, leaving 15 bases between them. This CDR3 comprises 16 residues. Germline values: CDR1 SGHNT, CDR2 YYREEE (reference sequence). The CDR3 DNA follows: TGTGCCAGCAGCTTGGAGTGGGCGGACAGAACCTACGAGCAGTACTTC. Translating gives CASSLEWADRTYEQYF.

V gene TRBV29-1 combines with J gene TRBJ2-5; 11 bases map to TRBD2. The CDR3 loop spans 14 amino acids. Germline V CDR1 and CDR2: SQVTM, ANQGSEA. The J segment lost 7 bases and the V segment lost 3 bases, leaving 7 bases of the junction unmatched. CDR3 amino acids: CSVEGTSGYGTQYF. Here the CDR3 DNA reads TGCAGCGTTGAGGGGACTAGCGGATACGGGACCCAGTACTTC.

The rearrangement uses TRBV10-3 and TRBJ1-1; D perhaps matches TRBD1 (6 bases). Trimming shortened V by 10 bases and J by 3 bases, and 24 bases separated the two germline ends. The CDR3 length is 16 residues. The germline V gene has CDR1 ENHRY and CDR2 SYGVKD. The CDR3 region is CATRGYTGFLHTEAFF. DNA for the CDR3: TGTGCCACTCGAGGTTATACAGGGTTCCTCCACACTGAAGCTTTCTTT.

J is TRBJ1-4 and V is TRBV9; D call uncertain. Germline V CDR1 and CDR2: SGDLS, YYNGEE. V lost 4 bases and J 7 bases, leaving 17 bases between the germline ends. This CDR3 has 15 residues. Here the CDR3 reads CASSRSLDEGEKLFF. DNA for the CDR3: TGTGCCAGCAGCCGCTCCCTGGACGAGGGTGAAAAACTGTTTTTT.

A word on this clone: One end of the junction does not line up with germline, which may come from a read error. This chain connects TRBV5-1 to TRBJ1-1; 8 positions match TRBD1. CDR3 length: 14 residues. From germline, CDR1 is SGHRS and CDR2 YFSETQ. The CDR3 region has the DNA TGCGCCAGCAGCCTGGACAGGGTGAATACTGAAGCTTTCTTT. Encoded protein: CASSLDRVNTEAFF.

This clone showed up just a few times. The V call is TRBV10-3, the J call TRBJ2-7; 8 bases fit TRBD2. The V gene end was trimmed by 4 bases and the J gene end by 4 bases; junction bases not matched to a gene: 9. The CDR3 sequence is 15 residues long. Germline CDR1 reads ENHRY; CDR2 reads SYGVKD. CDR3 protein: CAISGQRGRTYEQYF. The CDR3 DNA reads TGTGCCATCAGTGGCCAGCGGGGGAGGACTTACGAGCAGTACTTC.

This chain joins TRBV5-1 and TRBJ1-1, with 7 bases that match TRBD1. V was clipped by 0 bases and J by 5 bases; unmatched bases: 4. This CDR3 contains 14 residues. CDR1 and CDR2 from the germline V gene are SGHRS and YFSETQ. The CDR3 nucleotides are TGCGCCAGCAGCTTGGTCAGGGGACAGACTGAAGCTTTCTTT. It yields the protein CASSLVRGQTEAFF.

The V and J genes are TRBV5-4 and TRBJ2-7, with 9 bases identical to TRBD1. Germline lookup yields CDR1 SGHNT and CDR2 YYREEE (reference sequence). CDR3 size: 15 residues. J lost 4 bases, V lost 3 bases, and 8 bases had no gene match. The CDR3 nucleotides are TGTGCCAGCAGCTCGGGACAGGGAATGAAATACGAGCAGTACTTC. Translation: CASSSGQGMKYEQYF.

This chain joins TRBV19 and TRBJ1-6; unclear D gene. Trimming stripped 5 bases from V and 7 bases from J, with 9 bases between. The CDR3 is 13 amino acids. Germline V gene data show CDR1 as LNHDA and CDR2 as SQIVND (reference sequence). CDR3 nucleotides: TGTGCCAGTAGTTCCGCTCTAAATTCACCCCTCCACTTT. Its protein product is CASSSALNSPLHF.

The rearrangement uses TRBV7-9 and TRBJ1-1; D is uncertain. This CDR3 is built from 12 residues. V lost 3 bases and J 3 bases, leaving 5 bases between the germline ends. Germline CDR1 reads SEHNR; CDR2 reads FQNEAQ (reference sequence). The CDR3 is CASSFSDTEAFF. The CDR3 nucleotides are TGTGCCAGCAGCTTCAGCGACACTGAAGCTTTCTTT.

This chain joins TRBV5-4 and TRBJ1-2, with D possibly being TRBD1 (6 bases). V was shortened by 4 bases and J by 4 bases, with 11 bases between the two germline ends. The CDR3 loop spans 13 amino acids. Germline CDR1 reads SGHNT; CDR2 reads YYREEE (reference sequence). The CDR3 coding sequence is TGTGCCAGCAGCCCGGACAGTACCTATGGCTACACCTTC. This encodes CASSPDSTYGYTF.

V is TRBV3-1 (or the pseudogene TRBV3-2) and J is TRBJ1-5; the D gene is possibly TRBD1 (5 bases). Trimming took off 0 bases at V and 4 bases at J, with 10 bases between the two ends. This CDR3 region has 15 residues. The germline V gene has CDR1 LGHDT and CDR2 YNNKEL (reference sequence). DNA of the CDR3: TGTGCCAGCAGCCAAGATTGGACACTTAATCAGCCCCAGCATTTT. It encodes CASSQDWTLNQPQHF.

This clone was found many times. The chain links TRBV7-2 to TRBJ2-7; 8 bases match TRBD1. With 5 bases clipped from V and 3 bases from J, the junction kept 3 bases outside the gene matches. The CDR3 extends over 13 amino acids. Germline V gives CDR1 SGHTA, CDR2 FQGNSA. CDR3 nucleotides: TGTGCCAGCAGCCGGACAGGGTACTACGAGCAGTACTTC. It yields the protein CASSRTGYYEQYF.

This chain joins TRBV27 and TRBJ2-2, with 9 nucleotides matching TRBD2. Germline V lookup: CDR1 MNHEY, CDR2 SMNVEV (reference sequence). The length of the CDR3 is 13 residues. Trimming took 8 bases from V and 6 from J; bases not matched to a gene: 4. CDR3: CASGGLAAGELFF. The DNA for the CDR3 is TGTGCCAGCGGGGGACTAGCTGCCGGGGAGCTGTTTTTT.

The V and J genes are TRBV2 and TRBJ2-7; 8 bases match TRBD1. Per germline, CDR1 SNHLY and CDR2 FYNNEI. V lost 10 bases, J lost 6 bases, and 14 bases stayed unmatched. The CDR3 has 14 amino acids. CDR3 in amino acids: CATRPRDRTREQYF. As DNA, the CDR3 is TGTGCCACCCGACCCCGGGACAGGACCCGCGAGCAGTACTTC.

The chain uses TRBV25-1 and TRBJ2-5; D possibly corresponds to TRBD1 (6 bases). The CDR3 loop spans 14 amino acids. Germline lookup yields CDR1 MGHDK and CDR2 SYGVNS. Trimming took off 6 bases at V and 4 bases at J, with 15 bases between the two ends. The CDR3 loop is CASSPFRGSETQYF. The CDR3 coding sequence is TGTGCCAGCAGCCCCTTTAGGGGGTCAGAGACCCAGTACTTC.

This clone came up a few times. The chain carries TRBV5-4 and TRBJ1-2; D gene unclear. V was shortened by 1 base and J by 14 bases, with 27 bases between the two germline ends. Germline-derived CDR1 and CDR2 are SGHNT and YYREEE (reference sequence). The CDR3 loop spans 16 amino acids. CDR3 DNA: TGTGCCAGCAGCTTGCCCCTGGGCGGAGGCCGTCAACCGGGAACCTTC. Protein: CASSLPLGGGRQPGTF.

The gene calls are TRBV4-1 and TRBJ2-2; 7 nucleotides agree with TRBD2. Germline V gives CDR1 MGHRA, CDR2 YSYEKL. V shed 5 bases and J 0 bases; nucleotides not matched to a gene: 3. The CDR3 is made up of 15 amino acids. CDR3 in amino acids: CASSGLGTNTGELFF. Written as DNA, the CDR3 is TGCGCCAGCAGCGGACTAGGAACGAACACCGGGGAGCTGTTTTTT.

Only a few counts were recorded for this clone. The genes are TRBV2 and TRBJ1-2, with 8 positions matching TRBD1. The germline gives CDR1 SNHLY, CDR2 FYNNEI. Trimming cost V 7 bases and J 4 bases; bases outside gene matches: 8. This CDR3 is 14 amino acids long. CDR3 sequence reads: CASTLGQGSYGYTF. The CDR3 DNA follows: TGTGCCAGCACCTTAGGACAGGGAAGCTATGGCTACACCTTC.

CDR3 DNA sequence: TGTGCCAGCAGCCAAGGGACTGCTTACAATGAGCAGTTCTTC. Amino acid sequence: CASSQGTAYNEQFF. This sequence joins TRBV7-2 and TRBJ2-1, with D possibly TRBD2 on 6 matching bases. CDR1 is SGHTA and CDR2 is FQGNSA in the germline V gene. The V end was cut by 5 bases, the J end by 4 bases, with 12 bases between. The CDR3 contains 14 residues. Supplemented by reference TRBV7-2 and TRBJ2-1, the full variable domain reads GAGVSQSPSNKVTEKGKDVELRCDPISGHTALYWYRQSLGQGLEFLIYFQGNSAPDKSGLPSDRFSAERTGGSVSTLTIQRTQQEDSAVYLCASSQGTAYNEQFFGPGTRLTVL.

The rearrangement joins TRBV5-5 to TRBJ1-2; 7 bases line up with TRBD1. V was clipped by 1 base and J by 8 bases; unmatched bases: 14. Per germline, CDR1 SGHKS and CDR2 YYEKEE (reference sequence). This CDR3 is 16 amino acids long. The CDR3 reads CASSLLTGAGNGGYTF. The DNA of the CDR3 is TGTGCCAGCAGCTTGCTCACAGGGGCTGGGAACGGCGGCTACACCTTC.

The V and J genes are TRBV5-1 and TRBJ2-7; tentative D call: TRBD1 (6 bases). Germline V gene lookup returns CDR1 SGHRS and CDR2 YFSETQ. Trimming removed 7 bases at V and 2 bases at J, with 19 bases between. This CDR3 comprises 15 residues. In nucleotides, the CDR3 is TGCGCCAGCCAACCAGGGGACCTGACTACCTACGAGCAGTACTTC. The encoded protein is CASQPGDLTTYEQYF.

The chain uses TRBV27 and TRBJ2-5, with a tentative D call TRBD1 (6 bases). The ends were cut back, 5 bases at V and 4 bases at J, with 14 bases in the middle. Germline V gives CDR1 MNHEY, CDR2 SMNVEV (reference sequence). This CDR3 has 14 amino acids. The CDR3 bases are TGTGCCAGCAGTCCATTCAGCAGGGGAGAGACCCAGTACTTC. It translates to CASSPFSRGETQYF.

This chain connects TRBV27 to TRBJ1-1; 7 bases map to TRBD1. Germline trimming cut 8 bases from V and 10 bases from J; bases unmatched to any gene: 4. This CDR3 is built from 10 residues. From germline, CDR1 is MNHEY and CDR2 SMNVEV (reference sequence). Here the CDR3 DNA reads TGTGCCAGCGGGACAGTTCGAGCTTTCTTT. This translates into CASGTVRAFF.